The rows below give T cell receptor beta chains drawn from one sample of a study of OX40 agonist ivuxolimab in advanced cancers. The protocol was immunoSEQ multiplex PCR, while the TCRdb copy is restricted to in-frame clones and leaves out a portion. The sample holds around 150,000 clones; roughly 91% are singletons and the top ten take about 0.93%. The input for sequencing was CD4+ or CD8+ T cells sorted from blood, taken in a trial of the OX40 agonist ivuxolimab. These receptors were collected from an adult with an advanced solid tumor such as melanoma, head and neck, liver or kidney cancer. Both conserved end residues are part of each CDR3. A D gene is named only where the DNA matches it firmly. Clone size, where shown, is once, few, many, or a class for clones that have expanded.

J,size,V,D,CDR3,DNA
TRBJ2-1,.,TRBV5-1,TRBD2,CASSLTGPSGEQFF,TGCGCCAGCAGCTTGACTGGACCTAGCGGTGAGCAGTTCTTC
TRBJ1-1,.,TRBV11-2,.,CASSLVVGLLNTEAFF,TGTGCCAGCAGCTTGGTCGTGGGCCTGCTGAACACTGAAGCTTTCTTT
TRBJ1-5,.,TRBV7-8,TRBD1,CASSAGTGNQPQHF,TGTGCCAGCAGCGCCGGGACAGGGAATCAGCCCCAGCATTTT
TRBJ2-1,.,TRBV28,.,CASSGGTPNEQFF,TGTGCCAGCAGCGGAGGGACTCCAAATGAGCAGTTCTTC
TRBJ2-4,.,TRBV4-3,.,CASSQVGRLAKNIQYF,TGCGCCAGCAGCCAAGTGGGTCGATTGGCCAAAAACATTCAGTACTTC
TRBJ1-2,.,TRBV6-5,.,CASSYSGGRYGYTF,TGTGCCAGCAGTTACTCAGGGGGACGGTATGGCTACACCTTC
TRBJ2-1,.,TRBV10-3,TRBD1,CAISERDSSNEQFF,TGTGCCATCAGTGAACGGGACAGCTCCAATGAGCAGTTCTTC
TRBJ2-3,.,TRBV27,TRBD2,CASSLSLQTRGGITDTQYF,TGTGCCAGCAGTTTATCGCTCCAAACCCGGGGGGGTATCACAGATACGCAGTATTTT
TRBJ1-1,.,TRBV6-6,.,CASRGQGKVDTEAFF,TGTGCCAGCAGAGGACAAGGGAAGGTAGACACTGAAGCTTTCTTT
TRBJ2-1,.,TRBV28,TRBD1,CASSLSGQGDEQFF,TGTGCCAGCAGTTTATCCGGACAGGGCGATGAGCAGTTCTTC
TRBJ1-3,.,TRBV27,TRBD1,CASSQGQGSGNTIYF,TGTGCCAGCAGCCAAGGACAGGGGTCGGGAAACACCATATATTTT
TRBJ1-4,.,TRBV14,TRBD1,CASSQVPALRDRGEKLFF,TGTGCCAGCAGCCAAGTACCGGCCCTTCGGGACAGGGGCGAAAAACTGTTTTTT
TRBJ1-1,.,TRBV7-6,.,CASSFAHEAFF,TGTGCCAGCAGCTTTGCGCATGAAGCTTTCTTT
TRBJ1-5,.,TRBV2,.,CASSEYPRGWQPQHF,TGTGCCAGCAGTGAATATCCCAGGGGATGGCAGCCCCAGCATTTT
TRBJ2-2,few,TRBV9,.,CASSLNGPGELFF,TGTGCCAGCAGCCTCAATGGCCCCGGGGAGCTGTTTTTT
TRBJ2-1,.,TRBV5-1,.,CASSFGGSRSYNEQFF,TGCGCCAGCAGCTTCGGAGGGAGTAGGTCCTACAATGAGCAGTTCTTC